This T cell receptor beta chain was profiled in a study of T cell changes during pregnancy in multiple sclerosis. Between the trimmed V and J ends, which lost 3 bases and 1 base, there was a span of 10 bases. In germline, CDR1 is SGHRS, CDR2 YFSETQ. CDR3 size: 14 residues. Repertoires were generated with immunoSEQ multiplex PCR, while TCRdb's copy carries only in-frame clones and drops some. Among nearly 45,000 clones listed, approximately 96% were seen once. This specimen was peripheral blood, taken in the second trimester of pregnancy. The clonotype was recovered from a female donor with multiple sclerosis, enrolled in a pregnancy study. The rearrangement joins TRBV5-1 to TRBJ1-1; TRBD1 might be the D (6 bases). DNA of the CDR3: TGCGCCAGCAGCTGGGCACAGGGGAACACTGAAGCTTTCTTT. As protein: CASSWAQGNTEAFF.